These 9 T cell receptor beta chains were all obtained from the same sample, sequenced in a study of blood T cell repertoires in COVID-19. Some clones are missing from TCRdb's copy, which holds only in-frame ones; the method was immunoSEQ multiplex PCR. The sample yields about 330,000 clones, about 90% seen once. Material: PBMCs or T cells enriched from blood (not recorded which). Receptors were obtained from a man in his thirties or forties who had recovered from COVID-19.

This rearrangement joins TRBV29-1 to TRBJ2-3, with 7 bases matching TRBD1. There are 15 residues in the CDR3. The junction had 7 bases not matched to a gene; V was cut back by 0 bases and J by 4 bases. Germline assignment: CDR1 SQVTM and CDR2 ANQGSEA. The CDR3 DNA sequence: TGCAGCGTTGAAGATCTAAGGGGGCGCGCAGATACGCAGTATTTT. This sequence encodes CSVEDLRGRADTQYF.

The CDR3 DNA reads as TGTGCCAGCAGCTTAGACATCCTCACTGAAGCTTTCTTT. It translates to CASSLDILTEAFF. The chain carries TRBV7-9 and TRBJ1-1; D not certain. The CDR3 loop spans 13 amino acids. V dropped 1 base and J dropped 4 bases, with 7 bases sitting between them. Germline assignment: CDR1 SEHNR and CDR2 FQNEAQ (reference sequence).

The count of this clone is one. The DNA of the CDR3 is TGTGCCAGCTCACCCAATAGCAATCAGCCCCAGCATTTT. Amino acids: CASSPNSNQPQHF. V usage is TRBV18 and J usage is TRBJ1-5; D is uncertain. Germline CDR1 KGHSH, CDR2 LQKENI. The CDR3 runs 13 residues. Trimming left V 3 bases short and J 0 bases short, with 3 bases between.

V gene TRBV7-3 combines with J gene TRBJ2-1; tentative D call: TRBD2 (6 bases). Germline V gene data show CDR1 as SGHTA and CDR2 as FQGTGA. V lost 3 bases and J 6 bases, leaving 6 bases between the germline ends. This CDR3 has 12 residues. CDR3 sequence reads: CASSFGSNEQFF. CDR3 sequence (DNA): TGTGCCAGCAGCTTCGGGAGCAATGAGCAGTTCTTC.

V usage is TRBV2 and J usage is TRBJ1-1, with D possibly matching TRBD1 (6 bases). CDR3 length equals 15 residues. V was shortened by 8 bases and J by 2 bases, with 18 bases between the two germline ends. Germline V gene lookup returns CDR1 SNHLY and CDR2 FYNNEI. The CDR3 spells CASARGGMGNTEAFF. CDR3 coding DNA: TGTGCCAGCGCTAGGGGGGGTATGGGAAACACTGAAGCTTTCTTT.

This chain connects TRBV6-6 to TRBJ2-7; the match to TRBD2 covers 8 bases. Germline V lookup: CDR1 MNHNY, CDR2 SVGAGI (reference sequence). Trimming took 6 bases from V and 3 from J; bases not matched to a gene: 4. The CDR3 covers 13 residues. The CDR3 is CASRLRGDYEQYF. The CDR3 DNA follows: TGTGCCAGCAGATTGCGGGGGGACTACGAGCAGTACTTC.

The rearrangement uses TRBV27 and TRBJ2-1, with 14 positions matching TRBD2. The CDR3 runs 17 residues. V gave up 1 base and J gave up 8 bases; unmatched junction bases: 7. Germline loops: CDR1 MNHEY, CDR2 SMNVEV (reference sequence). The DNA for the CDR3 is TGTGCCAGCAGTTTATGGGGTGGACTAGCGGGGGGAGATGAGCAGTTCTTC. The encoded protein is CASSLWGGLAGGDEQFF.

The chain joins TRBV14 to TRBJ1-1, with no clear D. The V gene lost 1 base and the J gene lost 1 base, with 10 bases spanning the gap. Germline V gene data show CDR1 as SGHDN and CDR2 as FVKESK. The CDR3 runs to 15 residues. DNA of the CDR3: TGTGCCAGCAGCCAAGGAGGCAGATGGAACACTGAAGCTTTCTTT. The encoded protein is CASSQGGRWNTEAFF.

This chain uses TRBV19 with TRBJ1-5; unclear D gene. Trimming removed 5 bases from V and 0 bases from J, with 5 bases in between. The germline V gene encodes CDR1 LNHDA and CDR2 SQIVND (reference sequence). The CDR3 runs to 13 residues. The CDR3 is CASSQYSNQPQHF. DNA for the CDR3: TGTGCCAGTAGTCAGTATAGCAATCAGCCCCAGCATTTT.